The rows below give T cell receptor beta chains drawn from one sample of a study of T cells in Graves' hyperthyroidism and ophthalmopathy. TCRdb used MiXCR to reprocess the multiplex PCR reads, holding one entry per CDR3 protein. The sample holds roughly 350,000 distinct CDR3 sequences, roughly 13% seen once. Material: blood. The source of these receptors is a middle-aged woman with Graves' ophthalmopathy. The CDR3 runs from the conserved cysteine through the conserved F or W. The order of the fields is J gene, D gene, clone size, V gene, CDR3 protein, CDR3 DNA. D genes are given only for firm matches. The size of a clone is reported for some rows only, either as once, few or many, or as a class for expanded clones.

J: TRBJ1-1
D: .
size: .
V: TRBV7-6
CDR3: CASSPGYSHPNTEAFF
DNA: TGTGCCAGCAGTCCCGGCTACAGCCACCCGAACACTGAAGCTTTCTTT

J: TRBJ1-2
D: TRBD1
size: .
V: TRBV20-1
CDR3: CSATGGGANYGYTF
DNA: TGCAGTGCTACAGGGGGCGGAGCTAACTATGGCTACACCTTC

J: TRBJ2-7
D: .
size: few
V: TRBV7-9
CDR3: CASSFGGLEEQYF
DNA: TGTGCCAGCAGCTTCGGGGGGCTAGAAGAGCAGTACTTC

J: TRBJ2-4
D: .
size: many
V: TRBV19
CDR3: CASSILTNTWKNIQYF
DNA: TGTGCCAGTAGTATCCTCACTAATACGTGGAAAAACATTCAGTACTTC

J: TRBJ2-2
D: .
size: .
V: TRBV5-1
CDR3: CASSLSGENTGELFF
DNA: TGCGCCAGCAGCTTGAGTGGGGAGAACACCGGGGAGCTGTTTTTT

J: TRBJ1-1
D: .
size: .
V: TRBV5-6
CDR3: CASSPGPGQGTEAFF
DNA: TGTGCCAGCAGCCCTGGACCGGGGCAGGGAACTGAAGCTTTCTTT

J: TRBJ2-5
D: TRBD1
size: many
V: TRBV6-5
CDR3: CASSYGDRDQETQYF
DNA: TGTGCCAGCAGTTACGGGGACAGGGACCAAGAGACCCAGTACTTC

J: TRBJ2-1
D: .
size: many
V: TRBV2
CDR3: CASSEGSRAVHNEQFF
DNA: TGTGCCAGCAGTGAAGGTTCGCGGGCAGTACACAATGAGCAGTTCTTC

J: TRBJ2-3
D: .
size: many
V: TRBV10-1
CDR3: CASSDENTQYF
DNA: TGCGCCAGCAGTGATGAAAATACGCAGTATTTT

J: TRBJ2-2
D: TRBD2
size: .
V: TRBV5-1
CDR3: CASSLDGGGTGELFF
DNA: TGCGCCAGCAGCTTGGATGGCGGGGGGACCGGGGAGCTGTTTTTT

J: TRBJ2-3
D: .
size: many
V: TRBV20-1
CDR3: CSARITGLDTQYF
DNA: TGCAGTGCTAGAATTACGGGTTTGGATACGCAGTATTTT

J: TRBJ2-7
D: .
size: few
V: TRBV11-2
CDR3: CASSRSPGHPSSYEQYF
DNA: TGTGCCAGCAGCCGATCTCCGGGACACCCGAGCTCCTACGAGCAGTACTTC

J: TRBJ2-4
D: TRBD1
size: .
V: TRBV20-1
CDR3: CSAPNRGTSAKNIQYF
DNA: TGCAGTGCCCCAAACAGGGGGACCTCAGCCAAAAACATTCAGTACTTC

J: TRBJ2-2
D: .
size: .
V: TRBV24-1
CDR3: CATSGADTGELFF
DNA: TGTGCCACCAGCGGCGCGGACACCGGGGAGCTGTTTTTT

J: TRBJ2-7
D: TRBD2
size: many
V: TRBV7-9
CDR3: CASSITSGGEREQYF
DNA: TGTGCCAGCAGCATAACTAGCGGGGGGGAACGCGAGCAGTACTTC

J: TRBJ1-2
D: TRBD1
size: many
V: TRBV5-6
CDR3: CASSETGGNYGYTF
DNA: TGTGCCAGCAGCGAGACAGGGGGTAACTATGGCTACACCTTC

J: TRBJ1-2
D: .
size: few
V: TRBV19
CDR3: CASSTVFYGYTF
DNA: TGTGCCTCTTCGACGGTATTCTATGGCTACACCTTC

J: TRBJ2-2
D: TRBD2
size: many
V: TRBV6-1
CDR3: CASNSLADGELFF
DNA: TGTGCCAGCAATTCCCTAGCGGACGGGGAGCTGTTTTTT

J: TRBJ2-5
D: TRBD2
size: many
V: TRBV28
CDR3: CASRRSGRAQGETQYF
DNA: TGTGCCAGCAGACGTAGCGGGAGGGCTCAGGGGGAGACCCAGTACTTC

J: TRBJ2-1
D: .
size: many
V: TRBV24-1
CDR3: CATSDFTGAGGQFF
DNA: TGTGCCACCAGTGATTTTACGGGGGCCGGTGGGCAGTTCTTC

J: TRBJ1-6
D: TRBD1
size: few
V: TRBV28
CDR3: CASRKGQGNSPLHF
DNA: TGTGCCAGCAGGAAGGGACAGGGGAATTCACCCCTCCACTTT

J: TRBJ2-3
D: .
size: many
V: TRBV20-1
CDR3: CSARVYPNTQYF
DNA: TGCAGTGCTAGAGTATACCCTAATACGCAGTATTTT

J: TRBJ1-5
D: .
size: once
V: TRBV6-1
CDR3: CASSQRVGPYSNQPQHF
DNA: TGTGCCAGCAGTCAGAGGGTAGGGCCTTATAGCAATCAGCCCCAGCATTTT

J: TRBJ2-1
D: .
size: few
V: TRBV7-9
CDR3: CASSFGLGVYEQFF
DNA: TGTGCCAGCAGCTTTGGACTGGGGGTTTATGAGCAGTTCTTC

J: TRBJ1-5
D: TRBD1
size: many
V: TRBV20-1
CDR3: CSAMRGQNNQPQHF
DNA: TGCAGTGCCATGAGGGGACAGAACAATCAGCCCCAGCATTTT

J: TRBJ2-4
D: TRBD1
size: .
V: TRBV10-2
CDR3: CASLQGAGTKNIQYF
DNA: TGCGCCAGCCTACAGGGGGCCGGGACCAAAAACATTCAGTACTTC

J: TRBJ2-3
D: TRBD1
size: many
V: TRBV12-3/TRBV12-4
CDR3: CASSLTRDSHNPNQYF
DNA: TGTGCCAGCAGCCTAACCCGGGACAGCCACAACCCTAACCAGTATTTT

J: TRBJ1-6
D: TRBD1
size: few
V: TRBV2
CDR3: CASRKTGTDNSPLHF
DNA: TGTGCCAGCAGAAAAACCGGGACAGATAATTCACCCCTCCACTTT

J: TRBJ1-5
D: .
size: .
V: TRBV7-2
CDR3: CASSLELSAYQPQHF
DNA: TGTGCCAGCAGCTTAGAGCTCTCTGCGTATCAGCCCCAGCATTTT

J: TRBJ1-3
D: TRBD1
size: once
V: TRBV27
CDR3: CASGTGAKGNTIYF
DNA: TGTGCCAGCGGAACAGGGGCGAAGGGAAACACCATATATTTT

J: TRBJ2-2
D: .
size: many
V: TRBV24-1
CDR3: CATSENRESGELFF
DNA: TGTGCCACCAGTGAAAACAGGGAGAGCGGGGAGCTGTTTTTT

J: TRBJ1-1
D: .
size: many
V: TRBV7-2
CDR3: CASSLVTFMNTEAFF
DNA: TGTGCCAGCAGCTTAGTTACATTCATGAACACTGAAGCTTTCTTT

J: TRBJ1-5
D: .
size: .
V: TRBV5-1
CDR3: CASSLDPGNNQPQHF
DNA: TGCGCCAGCAGCTTGGACCCGGGAAACAATCAGCCCCAGCATTTT

J: TRBJ1-3
D: TRBD1
size: .
V: TRBV9
CDR3: CASSMTGVSGNTIYF
DNA: TGTGCCAGCAGCATGACAGGGGTCTCTGGAAACACCATATATTTT

J: TRBJ1-6
D: .
size: many
V: TRBV2
CDR3: CASISQGDSPLHF
DNA: TGTGCCAGCATTAGTCAGGGAGATTCACCCCTCCACTTT

J: TRBJ2-5
D: TRBD1
size: .
V: TRBV18
CDR3: CASSPTATGRQETQYF
DNA: TGTGCCAGCTCACCTACTGCGACAGGGAGACAAGAGACCCAGTACTTC

J: TRBJ2-3
D: .
size: many
V: TRBV6-1
CDR3: CASSLRTRGYF
DNA: TGTGCCAGCAGTCTGCGGACGCGCGGGTATTTT

J: TRBJ2-6
D: TRBD1
size: .
V: TRBV27
CDR3: CASSGQGWFSGANVLTF
DNA: TGTGCCAGCTCGGGACAGGGCTGGTTCTCTGGGGCCAACGTCCTGACTTTC